Detailed here is one T cell receptor beta chain. The antigen remains unidentified. This entry comes from a study of CD8 T cells in Susac syndrome. CD8+ and CD4+ T cells circulating in blood were sequenced for TCR beta. The multiple sclerosis controls were treatment-naive patients, and their relapsing-remitting disease was stable or active. The V end lost 3 bases, the J end lost 1 base, and 6 bases lay between the germline ends. The CDR3 runs to 13 residues. Study results and caveats: As the study acknowledged, the number of individuals in its TCR sequencing and HLA analysis was relatively small.

RNA was extracted with the RNeasy kit, and a quantity of roughly 0.5 to 1 ug was reverse transcribed using random hexamers. Coverage of TCR beta CDR3 amplification by immunoSEQ multiplex PCR extended to 54 Vbeta and 13 Jbeta. TCRdb called the immunoSEQ multiplex PCR reads again in MiXCR, with one record for every CDR3 protein. The sample contains around 120,000 distinct CDR3 sequences, roughly 94% of which appear only once. The origin of this receptor is a human donor with multiple sclerosis. The V call is TRBV12-3 or TRBV12-4, the J call TRBJ1-2; the D gene is possibly TRBD1 (5 bases). Sequenced input: CD4+ T cells from PBMCs. The CDR3, as DNA: TGTGCCAGCAGTTTGGGGCTTAACTATGGCTACACCTTC. It specifies CASSLGLNYGYTF.